The entry below gives a single T cell receptor beta chain sequence along with its context. Its target is not known. Assay: immunoSEQ multiplex PCR; the TCRdb copy retains only in-frame clones and omits some. The data contain about 100,000 clones, 70% to 85% of them seen just once; the ten biggest clones take up more than 7%. This entry comes from a study of radiation and T cells in renal cell carcinoma. Study-wide results and caveats: In blood, top tumor clones expanded by 2 weeks, shrinking by 4.

Time point in this sample: blood 4 weeks post-SBRT, at nephrectomy. Described treatment: 15 Gy SBRT to primary tumor, nephrectomy 4 weeks later. Nephrectomy followed 15 Gy stereotactic body radiation by 4 weeks. Germline V gene lookup returns CDR1 LNHDA and CDR2 SQIVND (reference sequence). This CDR3 has 14 amino acids. V was clipped by 5 bases and J by 5 bases, with 12 bases between them. V usage is TRBV19 and J usage is TRBJ2-2, with D unresolved. This receptor was obtained from a man aged 55 to 69 with renal cell carcinoma. The sample in question was blood, obtained from a patient whose treatment included radiotherapy and nephrectomy. CDR3 residues: CASSPLSRTGELFF. Written as DNA, the CDR3 is TGTGCCAGTAGTCCTCTCTCGCGGACCGGGGAGCTGTTTTTT.